This is a list of T cell receptor beta chains from one sample in a study of T cells in Graves' hyperthyroidism and ophthalmopathy. TCRdb recomputed calls from the multiplex PCR reads with MiXCR, one row per CDR3 protein. The table has approximately 610,000 distinct CDR3 sequences, approximately 15% seen once. Input material: blood. The source is a woman in her forties with Graves' ophthalmopathy. Each CDR3 is given with its conserved first and last residue. Fields, in order: V gene, clone size, J gene, D gene, CDR3 protein, CDR3 DNA. A D gene is named only where the DNA matches it firmly. Clone size is not always given. Where it is, it says once, few, many or a class for expanded clones.

>TRBV4-3|.|TRBJ2-7|TRBD2
CASSQPSGLGTYEQYF
TGCGCCAGCAGCCAGCCCTCTGGACTAGGGACCTACGAGCAGTACTTC
>TRBV29-1|many|TRBJ2-7|TRBD1
CSVEPTGSYEQYF
TGCAGCGTTGAACCGACAGGGTCCTACGAGCAGTACTTC
>TRBV28|few|TRBJ1-1|.
CASSIGVARGQAFF
TGTGCCAGCAGTATAGGGGTGGCGAGAGGGCAAGCTTTCTTT
>TRBV6-2/TRBV6-3|few|TRBJ2-7|.
CATRSRSSYEQYF
TGTGCCACCCGGAGTCGAAGCTCCTACGAGCAGTACTTC
>TRBV7-2|many|TRBJ2-7|TRBD2
CASSLGYSGSYEQYF
TGTGCCAGCAGCTTAGGTTACAGCGGGAGCTACGAGCAGTACTTC
>TRBV19|many|TRBJ2-7|.
CASSMGRGEEQYF
TGTGCCAGTAGTATGGGCAGGGGTGAAGAGCAGTACTTC
>TRBV28|many|TRBJ1-5|.
CASSPYPGRQPQHF
TGTGCCAGCAGTCCCTACCCGGGGCGTCAGCCCCAGCATTTT
>TRBV6-5|many|TRBJ2-7|.
CASSYRGTYEQYF
TGTGCCAGCAGTTACAGGGGTACCTACGAGCAGTACTTC
>TRBV3-1|few|TRBJ1-1|.
CASSQGGFDTEAFF
TGTGCCAGCAGCCAAGGGGGGTTTGACACTGAAGCTTTCTTT
>TRBV11-1|many|TRBJ2-7|TRBD1
CASSVHTGTAYEQYF
TGTGCCAGCAGCGTACATACCGGGACAGCATACGAGCAGTACTTC
>TRBV19|.|TRBJ1-2|.
CASSIWEGRLAGYTF
TGTGCCAGTAGTATTTGGGAAGGGAGATTGGCTGGCTACACCTTC
>TRBV11-1|.|TRBJ2-4|.
CASSPGQRGTKNIQYF
TGTGCCAGCAGCCCAGGACAGAGGGGAACCAAAAACATTCAGTACTTC
>TRBV5-8|few|TRBJ1-1|.
CASTTRVLTEAFF
TGTGCCAGCACTACCAGGGTTCTTACTGAAGCTTTCTTT
>TRBV5-5|few|TRBJ2-2|.
CASSFSLMNTGELFF
TGTGCCAGCAGCTTCTCACTGATGAACACCGGGGAGCTGTTTTTT
>TRBV5-1|.|TRBJ2-7|.
CASSSWIGESSYEQYF
TGCGCCAGCAGCTCCTGGATTGGCGAGAGCTCCTACGAGCAGTACTTC
>TRBV27|many|TRBJ2-7|.
CASSRGTLYEQYF
TGTGCCAGCAGTCGCGGGACGCTCTACGAGCAGTACTTC
>TRBV28|many|TRBJ2-4|.
CASSEDWYIQYF
TGTGCCAGCAGTGAGGATTGGTACATTCAGTACTTC
>TRBV6-5|many|TRBJ1-1|.
CASSYWGGLNTEAFF
TGTGCCAGCAGTTACTGGGGGGGATTAAACACTGAAGCTTTCTTT
>TRBV7-9|many|TRBJ2-2|TRBD1
CASSLQGVSTGELFF
TGTGCCAGCAGCCTGCAGGGGGTTTCGACCGGGGAGCTGTTTTTT
>TRBV20-1|many|TRBJ2-7|TRBD2
CSARGGLAGANSFYEQYF
TGCAGTGCTAGGGGCGGACTAGCGGGAGCGAATTCCTTTTACGAGCAGTACTTC
>TRBV27|many|TRBJ1-1|.
CASSFSLFTEAFF
TGTGCCAGCAGTTTTTCCTTATTTACTGAAGCTTTCTTT
>TRBV6-2/TRBV6-3|many|TRBJ2-7|TRBD1
CASSTGQGLSYEQYF
TGTGCCAGCAGCACCGGACAGGGTTTAAGCTACGAGCAGTACTTC
>TRBV14|many|TRBJ1-2|.
CASSSDQFNYGYTF
TGTGCCAGCAGCAGCGACCAGTTTAACTATGGCTACACCTTC
>TRBV11-2|.|TRBJ2-2|.
CASSRDIGRYGELFF
TGTGCCAGCAGCCGGGACATCGGCCGATACGGGGAGCTGTTTTTT
>TRBV12-3/TRBV12-4|many|TRBJ2-2|.
CASSYRGWELFF
TGTGCCAGCAGTTACAGAGGATGGGAGCTGTTTTTT
>TRBV7-9|few|TRBJ2-5|.
CASTSEQETQYF
TGTGCCAGCACGTCGGAACAAGAGACCCAGTACTTC
>TRBV7-2|many|TRBJ2-5|.
CASSVWSQETQYF
TGTGCCAGCAGCGTATGGAGTCAAGAGACCCAGTACTTC
>TRBV14|many|TRBJ1-6|.
CASSLLGYNSPLHF
TGTGCCAGCAGCCTCTTAGGCTATAATTCACCCCTCCACTTT
>TRBV12-3/TRBV12-4|few|TRBJ2-5|.
CASSLSAVATQYF
TGTGCCAGCAGTTTGAGCGCTGTGGCGACCCAGTACTTC
>TRBV18|many|TRBJ1-1|.
CASEGARNTEAFF
TGTGCCAGCGAGGGAGCCAGGAACACTGAAGCTTTCTTT
>TRBV6-1|many|TRBJ2-7|.
CASSEGGPNWEQYF
TGTGCCAGCAGTGAAGGGGGACCGAACTGGGAGCAGTACTTC
>TRBV19|.|TRBJ2-7|.
CASSMVPEGEQYF
TGTGCCAGTAGTATGGTACCCGAGGGCGAGCAGTACTTC
>TRBV20-1|few|TRBJ2-7|.
CSATANSYEQYF
TGCAGTGCCACCGCAAACTCCTACGAGCAGTACTTC
>TRBV6-2/TRBV6-3|.|TRBJ1-1|TRBD1
CASRSGTVLLYTEAFF
TGTGCCAGCAGATCCGGGACAGTGCTGTTGTACACTGAAGCTTTCTTT
>TRBV2|few|TRBJ2-5|.
CASTLDFLETQYF
TGTGCCAGCACCCTGGACTTTTTGGAGACCCAGTACTTC
>TRBV12-3/TRBV12-4|many|TRBJ2-4|.
CASSLGQIKNIQYF
TGTGCCAGCAGTTTAGGGCAGATCAAAAACATTCAGTACTTC
>TRBV6-4|many|TRBJ2-2|.
CASRPAGSTGELFF
TGTGCCAGCAGGCCAGCGGGCTCTACCGGGGAGCTGTTTTTT
>TRBV7-6|.|TRBJ1-6|.
CASSLSQGSSYNSPLHF
TGTGCCAGCAGCTTAAGCCAGGGCAGCTCCTATAATTCACCCCTCCACTTT
>TRBV12-3/TRBV12-4|few|TRBJ1-1|.
CASSYQGPLNLNTEAFF
TGTGCCAGCAGTTACCAGGGACCTCTTAACCTGAACACTGAAGCTTTCTTT
>TRBV20-1|many|TRBJ2-7|.
CSATAGLGDEQYF
TGCAGTGCCACCGCAGGCCTGGGCGACGAGCAGTACTTC
>TRBV5-1|many|TRBJ2-7|.
CASSPSPAGAHEQYF
TGCGCCAGCAGCCCATCCCCTGCGGGGGCCCACGAGCAGTACTTC
>TRBV12-3/TRBV12-4|many|TRBJ2-2|.
CASNYLGGELFF
TGTGCCAGCAATTACTTGGGCGGGGAGCTGTTTTTT
>TRBV12-3/TRBV12-4|many|TRBJ2-2|.
CASSFGVLNTGELFF
TGTGCCAGCAGTTTTGGGGTATTAAACACCGGGGAGCTGTTTTTT
>TRBV12-3/TRBV12-4|many|TRBJ1-5|.
CASSLEVQGGQPQHF
TGTGCCAGCAGTTTAGAGGTACAGGGAGGACAGCCCCAGCATTTT
>TRBV6-5|many|TRBJ1-2|.
CASTEQPNYGYTF
TGTGCCAGCACGGAACAGCCTAACTATGGCTACACCTTC
>TRBV11-1|many|TRBJ1-1|TRBD1
CASSLGGTDSPPHTEAFF
TGTGCCAGCAGCTTAGGCGGGACAGATTCACCCCCCCACACTGAAGCTTTCTTT
>TRBV5-1|.|TRBJ2-7|TRBD1
CASSLASDRDKQYF
TGCGCCAGCAGCTTGGCCAGCGACAGGGACAAGCAGTACTTC
>TRBV7-9|.|TRBJ2-5|TRBD2
CASSLETSGTQETQYF
TGTGCCAGCAGCTTAGAAACTAGCGGGACTCAAGAGACCCAGTACTTC
>TRBV3-1|.|TRBJ2-7|.
CASSQEVSSYEQYF
TGTGCCAGCAGCCAAGAAGTCAGCAGCTACGAGCAGTACTTC
>TRBV28|many|TRBJ1-5|.
CASSLRAALYSNQPQHF
TGTGCCAGCAGTTTAAGGGCGGCACTCTATAGCAATCAGCCCCAGCATTTT
>TRBV11-1|few|TRBJ2-6|TRBD1
CASSPSGTVQASGANVLTF
TGTGCCAGCAGCCCATCCGGGACAGTCCAGGCCTCTGGGGCCAACGTCCTGACTTTC
>TRBV27|many|TRBJ2-2|TRBD1
CASSVQGGTGELFF
TGTGCCAGCAGTGTACAGGGGGGCACCGGGGAGCTGTTTTTT
>TRBV2|.|TRBJ1-1|.
CASSLEAADGGCF
TGTGCCAGCAGTTTAGAGGCAGCCGACGGGGGGTGCTTT